The subject of this entry is one T cell receptor (beta chain). Its antigen is still unknown. The CDR3 extends over 14 amino acids. The germline V gene encodes CDR1 MNHEY and CDR2 SMNVEV (reference sequence). Trimming cost V 5 bases and J 3 bases; bases outside gene matches: 6. This entry comes from a study of T cell responses to AZD1222 COVID-19 vaccine. Notes on the study in general: The study sampled repertoires only after the peak T cell response.

Sequenced by immunoSEQ multiplex PCR; TCRdb stores in-frame clones only, minus some. The table includes about 160,000 clones, roughly nine tenths detected once. This receptor was obtained from an adult in good health. The material sequenced was peripheral blood, taken on day 0 of AZD1222 vaccination. The chain couples TRBV27 to TRBJ2-5, with 7 nucleotides matching TRBD1. The DNA of the CDR3 is TGTGCCAGCAGTCTCCAGACAGGGAAAGAGACCCAGTACTTC. Its translation is CASSLQTGKETQYF.